This T cell receptor beta chain was sequenced in a study of blood T cell repertoires in COVID-19. Across the whole study: COVID-19 samples collected from the United States, Italy and Spain covered acute and convalescent phases.

Germline V gives CDR1 LNHDA, CDR2 SQIVND (reference sequence). The CDR3 is 14 amino acids. V was shortened by 10 bases and J by 0 bases, with 10 bases between the two germline ends. Original processing notes: Reference gene primer amplification in the assay estimated nucleated cell counts. Sequenced by immunoSEQ multiplex PCR; TCRdb stores in-frame clones only, minus some. For V, J and clone size, that table is used; D and trimming come from the DNA. Of 100,000 to 150,000 clones listed, roughly 69% are singletons. This receptor was obtained from a woman in her sixties or seventies with acute or convalescent COVID-19. Sample: peripheral blood. The chain carries TRBV19 and TRBJ2-6, with a tentative D call TRBD2 (6 bases). Written as DNA, the CDR3 is TGTGCCACCGCGGGAACCTCTGGGGCCAACGTCCTGACTTTC. Residues: CATAGTSGANVLTF.